In its sample, the clone carrying this TCR beta chain was seen a few times. This specimen comes from a study of blood T cell repertoires in COVID-19. Whole-study context: Sample material is recorded as cDNA or gDNA derived from T cells, B-cell-depleted T cells, or PBMCs.

This table comes from immunoSEQ multiplex PCR, and its TCRdb copy is limited to in-frame clones, with some not included. The sample holds 190,000 or so clones; approximately 80% are singletons and the top ten take approximately 7.2%. The CDR3 has 16 residues. Germline loops: CDR1 SGHTA, CDR2 FQGNSA. Germline trimming cut 6 bases from V and 0 bases from J; bases unmatched to any gene: 5. Sequencing was done on a sample of peripheral blood. This TCR derives from a human donor with acute or convalescent COVID-19. The donor label of this sample is uncertain. The rearrangement uses TRBV7-2 and TRBJ2-1; 10 bases are shared with TRBD2. The CDR3, as DNA: TGTGCCAGCAGACCCGTAGCGGGAGGCTCCTACAATGAGCAGTTCTTC. Protein product: CASRPVAGGSYNEQFF.